The 15 T cell receptor beta chains reported below all come from one sample, sequenced in a study of blood T cell repertoires in COVID-19. Sequenced by immunoSEQ multiplex PCR; TCRdb stores in-frame clones only, minus some. The table has about 270,000 clones, approximately 88% seen once. Input material: PBMCs or T cells enriched from blood (not recorded which). Receptors originate from a middle-aged woman with acute COVID-19.

The CDR3 DNA is TGTGCCAGCAGAACAGGACAGGGGGTGGCTGAAAAACTGTTTTTT. Translation gives CASRTGQGVAEKLFF. The chain is built from TRBV11-3 and TRBJ1-4; 10 bases agree with TRBD1. V lost 6 bases to trimming and J lost 7 bases; unmatched junction nucleotides: 8. This CDR3 region has 15 residues. Germline CDR1 is SGHNT and CDR2 is YENEEA.

Only one count was recorded for this clone. The V and J genes are TRBV21-1 and TRBJ1-1. TRBV21-1 is a pseudogene locus. The CDR3 runs to 17 residues. In DNA, the CDR3 is TGTGCCAGCAGCAAGTTAAATTATCCCCATCCGGACACTGAAGCTTTCTTT. As protein: CASSKLNYPHPDTEAFF.

J is TRBJ1-1 and V is TRBV14; no firm D call. CDR3 length: 14 residues. Trimming took 0 bases from V and 5 from J, leaving 10 bases between them. Germline CDR1 is SGHDN and CDR2 is FVKESK. CDR3 nucleotides: TGTGCCAGCAGCCAAGATTCGACAAGGACTGAAGCTTTCTTT. It translates to CASSQDSTRTEAFF.

The chain employs TRBV9 and TRBJ1-3, with D unclear. The CDR3 has 15 residues. V gave up 0 bases and J gave up 0 bases, with 7 bases separating them. Germline CDR1 reads SGDLS; CDR2 reads YYNGEE. The DNA of the CDR3 is TGTGCCAGCAGCGTAGCTATCTACTCTGGAAACACCATATATTTT. As protein: CASSVAIYSGNTIYF.

The J gene is TRBJ2-1, the V gene TRBV7-9, with a weak D call TRBD1 (5 bases). Germline loops: CDR1 SEHNR, CDR2 FQNEAQ (reference sequence). Trimming took 6 bases from V and 12 from J, leaving 15 bases between them. This CDR3 region has 12 residues. CDR3 region: CASRTGHIRQFF. The CDR3 DNA sequence: TGTGCCAGCAGAACAGGCCATATCAGGCAGTTCTTC.

The CDR3 nucleotides are TGTGCCAGCAGAAAAGAGGGCTATGAGCAGTTCTTC. Protein sequence: CASRKEGYEQFF. This chain uses TRBV6-5 with TRBJ2-1, with a tentative D call TRBD2 (5 bases). There are 12 residues in the CDR3. The germline V gene has CDR1 MNHEY and CDR2 SVGAGI. V was cut by 6 bases and J by 8 bases, with 11 bases left in between.

In its sample, this clone was seen once. V usage is TRBV6-1 and J usage is TRBJ1-3; D call uncertain. Germline V gene lookup returns CDR1 MNHNS and CDR2 SASEGT. V was shortened by 1 base and J by 8 bases, with 9 bases between the two germline ends. The CDR3 totals 13 residues. Here the CDR3 reads CASSEVPSDTIYF. Written as DNA, the CDR3 is TGTGCCAGCAGTGAAGTACCTTCGGACACCATATATTTT.

This clone showed up just a few times. This chain links TRBV11-3 with TRBJ2-3, with TRBD2 matching 9 bases. Per the germline V gene, CDR1 is SGHNT and CDR2 is YENEEA. V trimming: 1 base; J trimming: 2 bases; junction bases outside the gene matches: 4. The length of the CDR3 is 16 residues. CDR3 sequence reads: CASSLGLAADTDTQYF. The DNA of the CDR3 is TGTGCCAGCAGCTTAGGACTAGCGGCTGACACAGATACGCAGTATTTT.

Comment on this clone: The same CDR3 also results from other DNA sequences found in this sample. V gene TRBV6-6 combines with J gene TRBJ2-7; 7 bases agree with TRBD1. Germline-derived CDR1 and CDR2 are MNHNY and SVGAGI (reference sequence). The ends lost 8 bases at V and 4 bases at J; junction bases unmatched: 8. CDR3 length: 13 amino acids. The CDR3 loop reads CASRDSKSYEQYV. CDR3 in DNA: TGTGCCAGCCGGGACAGCAAATCTTACGAGCAGTACGTC.

The chain employs TRBV30 and TRBJ2-3; 12 nucleotides align to TRBD2. The CDR3 has 14 amino acids. In germline, CDR1 is GTSNPN, CDR2 SVGIG (reference sequence). Trimming cost V 4 bases and J 6 bases; bases outside gene matches: 5. CDR3 region: CAWKTSGSGDTQYF. The CDR3 DNA follows: TGTGCCTGGAAGACTAGCGGGAGTGGGGATACGCAGTATTTT.

The chain uses TRBV5-1 and TRBJ1-1; a possible D gene is TRBD1 (6 bases). CDR1 SGHRS and CDR2 YFSETQ come from the germline V gene. V dropped 3 bases and J dropped 3 bases, with 12 bases sitting between them. This CDR3 spans 14 amino acids. CDR3 sequence (DNA): TGCGCCAGCAGCTCAGGGGACGCAGACACTGAAGCTTTCTTT. Amino acid sequence: CASSSGDADTEAFF.

CDR3: CATSPGGTTDTQYF. CDR3 sequence (DNA): TGTGCCACCAGCCCGGGGGGAACCACAGATACGCAGTATTTT. The chain couples TRBV15 to TRBJ2-3, with TRBD2 identical over 7 bases. Germline V CDR1 and CDR2: LNHNV, YYDKDF (reference sequence). After removal of 5 bases from V and 2 bases from J, the junction contained 4 bases not matched to a gene. The CDR3 runs 14 residues.

This clone is a singleton in its sample. The chain has TRBV10-1 and TRBJ2-5; maybe TRBD2 (6 bases). The CDR3 contains 15 residues. Germline loops: CDR1 WNHNN, CDR2 SYGVQD (reference sequence). Between the trimmed V and J ends, which lost 0 bases and 2 bases, there was a span of 10 bases. CDR3 region: CASSESGTRQETQYF. For the CDR3, the DNA is TGCGCCAGCAGTGAGTCCGGGACTCGTCAAGAGACCCAGTACTTC.

The chain uses TRBV10-3 and TRBJ2-5; TRBD2 agrees at 9 bases. The junction had 2 bases not matched to a gene; V was cut back by 4 bases and J by 2 bases. Germline values: CDR1 ENHRY, CDR2 SYGVKD. This CDR3 spans 14 amino acids. The CDR3 DNA reads as TGTGCCATCAGTGTTAGCGGGGGACAAGAGACCCAGTACTTC. Protein sequence: CAISVSGGQETQYF.

V gene TRBV19 combines with J gene TRBJ1-6; D is possibly TRBD1 (6 bases). The CDR3 is made up of 13 amino acids. V lost 3 bases, J lost 8 bases, and 8 bases lay in between. Germline values: CDR1 LNHDA, CDR2 SQIVND (reference sequence). The CDR3 DNA reads as TGTGCCAGTAGTATGGACAGCTATTCACCCCTCCACTTT. This encodes CASSMDSYSPLHF.